A selection of T cell receptor beta chains follows, all from one sample in a study of low-dose radiotherapy and immunotherapy resistance in tumors. TCRdb re-analysed the reads in MiXCR, keeping a single row per CDR3 protein. Here the sample spans some 71,000 distinct CDR3 sequences, 30% to 40% being singletons. Sequences were derived from PBMCs, sampled before treatment. The receptor set was obtained from a female donor with ovarian cancer. Each CDR3 is given without its conserved first and last residue.

CDR3 protein: ASTGWSLNIQY
J gene: TRBJ2-4
V gene: TRBV13
CDR3 length: 11

CDR3 protein: ASSFSSWQGAGTGELF
J gene: TRBJ2-2
V gene: TRBV28
CDR3 length: 16

CDR3 protein: AWRGTGNSPLH
J gene: TRBJ1-6
V gene: TRBV30
CDR3 length: 11

CDR3 protein: ASSLTQGVQETQY
J gene: TRBJ2-5
V gene: TRBV7-9
CDR3 length: 13

CDR3 protein: ASKSPKDTQY
J gene: TRBJ2-3
V gene: TRBV6-2/TRBV6-3
CDR3 length: 10

CDR3 protein: ASKMSRADHEQY
J gene: TRBJ2-7
V gene: TRBV5-1
CDR3 length: 12

CDR3 protein: ASSLEGGEQF
J gene: TRBJ2-1
V gene: TRBV11-2
CDR3 length: 10

CDR3 protein: ASSFLGGETQY
J gene: TRBJ2-5
V gene: TRBV28
CDR3 length: 11

CDR3 protein: ASSVRQGGLEQY
J gene: TRBJ2-7
V gene: TRBV9
CDR3 length: 12

CDR3 protein: ASSQGGLRYEQY
J gene: TRBJ2-7
V gene: TRBV7-8
CDR3 length: 12

CDR3 protein: ASSFTGNEQY
J gene: TRBJ2-7
V gene: TRBV5-1
CDR3 length: 10

CDR3 protein: ASSLRRGTYNEQF
J gene: TRBJ2-1
V gene: TRBV7-9
CDR3 length: 13

CDR3 protein: ASTTDGAYNEQF
J gene: TRBJ2-1
V gene: TRBV12-3/TRBV12-4
CDR3 length: 12

CDR3 protein: AVGRGSPEAF
J gene: TRBJ1-1
V gene: TRBV30
CDR3 length: 10